A selection of T cell receptor beta chains follows, all from one sample in a study of cytomegalovirus exposure and HLA in healthy donors. Clones were sequenced by immunoSEQ multiplex PCR, and TCRdb holds only the in-frame ones, with some missing. The data contain 150,000 to 200,000 clones, approximately 80% of them singletons. The sample taken for sequencing was PBMCs. These TCRs come from a woman aged 45-65 years in good health and CMV-seropositive. Each CDR3 is given with its conserved first and last residue. A D gene is named only where the DNA matches it firmly. Some rows mark clone size as missing; the rest say once, few, many or name a class of expanded clone.

j_gene: TRBJ2-7; v_gene: TRBV5-4; d_gene: TRBD1; abundance: large; CDR3aa: CASSVRTGYEQYF; CDR3nt: TGTGCCAGCAGCGTTAGGACAGGCTACGAGCAGTACTTC
j_gene: TRBJ1-2; v_gene: TRBV5-1; d_gene: TRBD1; abundance: few; CDR3aa: CASSFDRGHNGYTF; CDR3nt: TGCGCCAGCAGCTTTGACAGGGGGCACAATGGCTACACCTTC
j_gene: TRBJ1-1; v_gene: TRBV19; d_gene: -; abundance: -; CDR3aa: CASRFKSLNTEAFF; CDR3nt: TGTGCCAGTAGATTTAAATCCCTGAACACTGAAGCTTTCTTT
j_gene: TRBJ2-7; v_gene: TRBV5-6; d_gene: TRBD2; abundance: -; CDR3aa: CASSPDPAGIYEQYF; CDR3nt: TGTGCCAGCAGCCCGGACCCAGCGGGAATCTACGAGCAGTACTTC
j_gene: TRBJ2-3; v_gene: TRBV5-1; d_gene: -; abundance: -; CDR3aa: CASSSVRQQGTDTQYF; CDR3nt: TGCGCCAGCAGCTCGGTAAGACAGCAAGGCACAGATACGCAGTATTTT
j_gene: TRBJ2-7; v_gene: TRBV5-4; d_gene: TRBD2; abundance: -; CDR3aa: CASSATSGSRDEQYF; CDR3nt: TGTGCCAGCAGCGCCACTAGCGGGAGTCGGGACGAGCAGTACTTC
j_gene: TRBJ1-1; v_gene: TRBV27; d_gene: -; abundance: -; CDR3aa: CASSLGWAGGEAFF; CDR3nt: TGTGCCAGCAGTTTAGGGTGGGCCGGGGGTGAAGCTTTCTTT
j_gene: TRBJ1-5; v_gene: TRBV2; d_gene: TRBD1; abundance: -; CDR3aa: CASSVTGMGGNQPQHF; CDR3nt: TGTGCCAGCAGCGTGACAGGGATGGGGGGCAATCAGCCCCAGCATTTT
j_gene: TRBJ2-1; v_gene: TRBV15; d_gene: -; abundance: few; CDR3aa: CATSVGLADSYNEQFF; CDR3nt: TGTGCCACCAGCGTGGGGTTAGCGGATTCCTACAATGAGCAGTTCTTC
j_gene: TRBJ1-2; v_gene: TRBV4-3; d_gene: -; abundance: -; CDR3aa: CASSPGVGYGYTF; CDR3nt: TGCGCCAGCAGCCCAGGGGTAGGGTATGGCTACACCTTC
j_gene: TRBJ2-7; v_gene: TRBV23-1; d_gene: -; abundance: -; CDR3aa: CASSPPPSLSYEQYF; CDR3nt: TGCGCCAGCAGTCCGCCGCCAAGCCTTTCCTACGAGCAGTACTTC
j_gene: TRBJ1-3; v_gene: TRBV2; d_gene: -; abundance: -; CDR3aa: CASTDRGHPRGNTIYF; CDR3nt: TGTGCCAGTACAGATAGGGGACATCCGAGAGGAAACACCATATATTTT
j_gene: TRBJ2-1; v_gene: TRBV9; d_gene: -; abundance: -; CDR3aa: CASSVRLSSYNEQFF; CDR3nt: TGTGCCAGCAGCGTCCGACTAAGCTCCTACAATGAGCAGTTCTTC
j_gene: TRBJ1-5; v_gene: TRBV5-6; d_gene: -; abundance: -; CDR3aa: CASSSTGLGPQHF; CDR3nt: TGTGCCAGCAGCTCGACAGGTTTAGGGCCCCAGCATTTT
j_gene: TRBJ2-7; v_gene: TRBV7-2; d_gene: TRBD1; abundance: -; CDR3aa: CASSLLGTGTWEQYF; CDR3nt: TGTGCCAGCAGCTTATTGGGGACAGGGACGTGGGAGCAGTACTTC
j_gene: TRBJ1-4; v_gene: TRBV5-5; d_gene: -; abundance: -; CDR3aa: CASSSRAEEKLFF; CDR3nt: TGTGCCAGCAGCTCCAGGGCCGAAGAAAAACTGTTTTTT
j_gene: TRBJ1-2; v_gene: TRBV7-2; d_gene: TRBD1; abundance: -; CDR3aa: CASSLGGQDYGYTF; CDR3nt: TGTGCCAGCAGCTTAGGGGGACAGGACTATGGCTACACCTTC
j_gene: TRBJ1-1; v_gene: TRBV5-4; d_gene: -; abundance: -; CDR3aa: CASSLVEADTEAFF; CDR3nt: TGTGCCAGCAGCTTGGTTGAGGCGGACACTGAAGCTTTCTTT
j_gene: TRBJ1-2; v_gene: TRBV18; d_gene: TRBD1; abundance: -; CDR3aa: CASSPGDRGNYGYTF; CDR3nt: TGTGCCAGCTCACCGGGGGACAGGGGTAACTATGGCTACACCTTC
j_gene: TRBJ1-2; v_gene: TRBV7-3; d_gene: -; abundance: -; CDR3aa: CASVGGGAGRSNYGYTF; CDR3nt: TGTGCCAGTGTCGGAGGAGGGGCGGGAAGATCTAACTATGGCTACACCTTC
j_gene: TRBJ1-2; v_gene: TRBV7-2; d_gene: TRBD1; abundance: -; CDR3aa: CASSLVQGGANYGYTF; CDR3nt: TGTGCCAGCAGCCTCGTACAGGGGGGAGCTAACTATGGCTACACCTTC
j_gene: TRBJ2-7; v_gene: TRBV29-1; d_gene: -; abundance: -; CDR3aa: CSVGKLRGRSYEQYF; CDR3nt: TGCAGCGTTGGGAAGCTCAGGGGTCGCTCCTACGAGCAGTACTTC
j_gene: TRBJ2-7; v_gene: TRBV20-1; d_gene: -; abundance: -; CDR3aa: CSAPDWHEQYF; CDR3nt: TGCAGTGCTCCGGACTGGCACGAGCAGTACTTC
j_gene: TRBJ2-7; v_gene: TRBV6-6; d_gene: -; abundance: -; CDR3aa: CASSSAGSYEQYF; CDR3nt: TGTGCCAGCAGTTCTGCCGGTTCCTACGAGCAGTACTTC
j_gene: TRBJ2-2; v_gene: TRBV21-1; d_gene: -; abundance: once; CDR3aa: CASSKQDPGQGRTGELFF; CDR3nt: TGTGCCAGCAGCAAACAAGATCCGGGACAGGGACGGACCGGGGAGCTGTTTTTT
j_gene: TRBJ1-2; v_gene: TRBV2; d_gene: TRBD1; abundance: -; CDR3aa: CASSQGQRGYTF; CDR3nt: TGTGCCAGCAGCCAGGGACAGCGGGGCTACACCTTC
j_gene: TRBJ2-7; v_gene: TRBV5-5; d_gene: TRBD2; abundance: -; CDR3aa: CASSRGGAYEQYF; CDR3nt: TGTGCCAGCAGCCGCGGGGGGGCCTACGAGCAGTACTTC
j_gene: TRBJ2-1; v_gene: TRBV11-2; d_gene: -; abundance: -; CDR3aa: CASSPPGLVNEQFF; CDR3nt: TGTGCCAGCAGCCCACCGGGACTTGTCAATGAGCAGTTCTTC
j_gene: TRBJ2-1; v_gene: TRBV6-1; d_gene: TRBD2; abundance: -; CDR3aa: CASTQTSGNSEQFF; CDR3nt: TGTGCCAGCACTCAGACTAGCGGGAACAGTGAGCAGTTCTTC
j_gene: TRBJ2-2; v_gene: TRBV18; d_gene: -; abundance: -; CDR3aa: CASSPRGSGELFF; CDR3nt: TGTGCCAGCTCTCCGAGAGGATCCGGGGAGCTGTTTTTT
j_gene: TRBJ1-5; v_gene: TRBV21-1; d_gene: -; abundance: -; CDR3aa: CASSALGGGDRRNKCNQPQHF; CDR3nt: TGTGCCAGCAGCGCACTAGGTGGGGGCGACAGGAGGAATAAGTGCAATCAGCCCCAGCATTTT
j_gene: TRBJ2-1; v_gene: TRBV10-3; d_gene: TRBD2; abundance: -; CDR3aa: CATGGLAGVGEQFF; CDR3nt: TGTGCCACGGGGGGACTAGCGGGAGTAGGTGAGCAGTTCTTC
j_gene: TRBJ2-5; v_gene: TRBV12-5; d_gene: TRBD1; abundance: -; CDR3aa: CASGFRGGKQETQYF; CDR3nt: TGTGCTAGTGGTTTTAGAGGGGGCAAACAAGAGACCCAGTACTTC
j_gene: TRBJ2-1; v_gene: TRBV7-9; d_gene: -; abundance: -; CDR3aa: CASGVRGSFPYNEQFF; CDR3nt: TGTGCCAGCGGGGTTAGGGGCTCATTTCCCTACAATGAGCAGTTCTTC
j_gene: TRBJ2-2; v_gene: TRBV10-3; d_gene: -; abundance: few; CDR3aa: CASSYDSGTGELFF; CDR3nt: TGTGCCAGCAGTTACGATAGTGGCACCGGGGAGCTGTTTTTT
j_gene: TRBJ1-2; v_gene: TRBV7-2; d_gene: -; abundance: few; CDR3aa: CASSFPGRGGYTF; CDR3nt: TGTGCCAGCAGCTTCCCCGGGAGGGGTGGCTACACCTTC
j_gene: TRBJ2-4; v_gene: TRBV13; d_gene: -; abundance: -; CDR3aa: CASSRGVAAIAKNSQYF; CDR3nt: TGTGCCAGCAGCCGCGGGGTAGCAGCTATAGCCAAAAACAGTCAGTACTTC
j_gene: TRBJ2-7; v_gene: TRBV10-2; d_gene: -; abundance: -; CDR3aa: CASSDPQGSLYEQYF; CDR3nt: TGCGCCAGCAGTGACCCACAGGGATCCCTCTACGAGCAGTACTTC